This TCR beta chain was obtained from a study of control samples from healthy donors and cancer patients. Clones were read by immunoSEQ multiplex PCR, and TCRdb kept only the in-frame ones, dropping some. The repertoire holds 110,000 to 150,000 clones, with about 90% as singletons. This CDR3 is built from 15 residues. V shed 5 bases and J shed 2 bases, with 14 bases lying between them. From germline, CDR1 is SGHTA and CDR2 FQGTGA. The genes are TRBV7-3 and TRBJ2-3; weak D call: TRBD1 (6 bases). The sequence was collected from a man between 18 and 35 years old in good health. The sequenced sample consisted of blood. As DNA, the CDR3 is TGTGCCAGCAGCCCTTACACAGGGACCACAGATACGCAGTATTTT. Its translation: CASSPYTGTTDTQYF.